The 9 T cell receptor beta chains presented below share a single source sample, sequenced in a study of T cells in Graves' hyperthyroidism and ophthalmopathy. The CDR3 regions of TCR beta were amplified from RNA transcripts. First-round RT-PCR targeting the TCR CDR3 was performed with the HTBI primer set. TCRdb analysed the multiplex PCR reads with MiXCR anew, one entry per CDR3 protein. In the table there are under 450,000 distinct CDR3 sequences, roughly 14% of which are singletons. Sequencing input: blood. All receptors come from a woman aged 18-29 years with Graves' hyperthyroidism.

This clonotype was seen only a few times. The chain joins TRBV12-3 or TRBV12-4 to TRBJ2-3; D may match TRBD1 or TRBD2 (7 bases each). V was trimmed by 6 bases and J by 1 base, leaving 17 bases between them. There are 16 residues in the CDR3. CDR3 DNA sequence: TGTGCCAGCAGGAAGGGAGGGGGCCGGGGCACAGATACGCAGTATTTT. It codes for CASRKGGGRGTDTQYF.

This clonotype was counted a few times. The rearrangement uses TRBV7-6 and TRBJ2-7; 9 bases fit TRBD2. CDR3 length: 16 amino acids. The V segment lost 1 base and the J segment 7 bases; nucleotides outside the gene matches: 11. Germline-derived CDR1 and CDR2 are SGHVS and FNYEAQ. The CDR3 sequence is CASSLEASGAGGEQYF. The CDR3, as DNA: TGTGCCAGCAGCTTAGAGGCTAGCGGGGCCGGAGGGGAGCAGTACTTC. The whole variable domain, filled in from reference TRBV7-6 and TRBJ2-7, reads GAGVSQSPRYKVTKRGQDVALRCDPISGHVSLYWYRQALGQGPEFLTYFNYEAQQDKSGLPNDRFSAERPEGSISTLTIQRTEQRDSAMYRCASSLEASGAGGEQYFGPGTRLTVT.

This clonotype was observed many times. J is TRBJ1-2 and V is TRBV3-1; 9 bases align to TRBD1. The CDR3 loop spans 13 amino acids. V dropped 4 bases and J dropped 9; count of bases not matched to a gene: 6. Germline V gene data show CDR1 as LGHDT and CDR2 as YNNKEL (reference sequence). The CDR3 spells CASSLGQGGSYTF. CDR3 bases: TGTGCCAGCAGCCTGGGACAGGGTGGGAGCTACACCTTC.

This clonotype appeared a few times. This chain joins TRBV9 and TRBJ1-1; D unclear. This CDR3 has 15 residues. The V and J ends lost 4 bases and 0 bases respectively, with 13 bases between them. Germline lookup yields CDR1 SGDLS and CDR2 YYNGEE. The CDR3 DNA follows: TGTGCCAGCAGCCTGGGGATAACGATGAACACTGAAGCTTTCTTT. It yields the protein CASSLGITMNTEAFF. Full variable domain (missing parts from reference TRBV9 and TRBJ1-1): DSGVTQTPKHLITATGQRVTLRCSPRSGDLSVYWYQQSLDQGLQFLIQYYNGEERAKGNILERFSAQQFPDLHSELNLSSLELGDSALYFCASSLGITMNTEAFFGQGTRLTVV.

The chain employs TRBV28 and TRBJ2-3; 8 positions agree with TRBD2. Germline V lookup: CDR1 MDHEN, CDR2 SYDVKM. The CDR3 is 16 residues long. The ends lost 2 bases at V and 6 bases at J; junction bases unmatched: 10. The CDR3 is CASSLPGGGKGDTQYF. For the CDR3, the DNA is TGTGCCAGCAGTTTACCCGGGGGGGGCAAAGGGGATACGCAGTATTTT.

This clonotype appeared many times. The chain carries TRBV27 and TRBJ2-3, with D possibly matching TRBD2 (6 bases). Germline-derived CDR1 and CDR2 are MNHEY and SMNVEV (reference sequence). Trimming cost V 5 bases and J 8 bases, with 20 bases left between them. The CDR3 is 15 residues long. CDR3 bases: TGTGCCAGCAGTCCAACCGCGGGGCTCCTGGGTACGCAGTATTTT. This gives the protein CASSPTAGLLGTQYF.

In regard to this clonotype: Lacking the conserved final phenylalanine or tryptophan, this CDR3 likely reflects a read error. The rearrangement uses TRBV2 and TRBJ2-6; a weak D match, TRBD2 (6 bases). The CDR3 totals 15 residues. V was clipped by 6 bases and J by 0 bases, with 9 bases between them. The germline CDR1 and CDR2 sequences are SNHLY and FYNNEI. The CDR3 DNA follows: TGTGCCAGCAGATGGGGAGGCTCTGGGGCCAACGTCCTGACTCTC. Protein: CASRWGGSGANVLTL.

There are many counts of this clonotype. The CDR3 DNA sequence: TGTGCCAGCACCAACTCAACCGGCTGGAGAAACACCATATATTTT. Its protein is CASTNSTGWRNTIYF. The chain links TRBV3-1 to TRBJ1-3, with unresolved D. V was shortened by 7 bases and J by 5 bases, with 18 bases between the two germline ends. The CDR3 sequence is 15 residues long. Germline V CDR1 and CDR2: LGHDT, YNNKEL (reference sequence).

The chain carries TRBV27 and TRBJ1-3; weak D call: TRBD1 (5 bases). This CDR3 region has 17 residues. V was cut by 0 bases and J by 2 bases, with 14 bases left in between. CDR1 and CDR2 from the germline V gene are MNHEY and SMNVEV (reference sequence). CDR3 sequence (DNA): TGTGCCAGCAGTTTATCGAACCCAGGGAGGACTGGAAACACCATATATTTT. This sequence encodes CASSLSNPGRTGNTIYF.